This passage covers 32 T cell receptor beta chains from one sample sequenced in a study of beta chain features in type 1 diabetes. Findings of the study overall: Within each of all four CD4+ subsets, Type 1 diabetes patients had TCRB CDR3s that were moderately but significantly shorter.

As every portion of the isolated RNA was reverse transcribed, the sequencing read expressed TCRB transcripts. Repertoires were generated with immunoSEQ multiplex PCR, while TCRdb's copy carries only in-frame clones and drops some. The table lists tens of thousands of clones, 60% to 70% of them singletons. Their antigen targets remain unknown. The source material was stem cell memory CD4+ T cells from blood. Receptors were obtained from a woman in her 30s with type 1 diabetes.

V usage is TRBV2 and J usage is TRBJ2-5; 9 bases line up with TRBD2. Germline-derived CDR1 and CDR2 are SNHLY and FYNNEI. Losses at the gene ends were 5 bases for V and 4 bases for J; bases not matched to a gene: 5. The CDR3 runs to 14 residues. The CDR3 spells CASSSRTSVETQYF. The CDR3, as DNA: TGTGCCAGCAGTTCCAGGACTAGCGTAGAGACCCAGTACTTC.

This clone was counted between two and nine times. The CDR3 reads CASSLSSGLGNEQFF. The CDR3 DNA is TGTGCCAGCAGTTTATCGAGCGGCCTGGGGAATGAGCAGTTCTTC. The chain carries TRBV6-6 and TRBJ2-1; TRBD2 might be the D (5 bases). V was clipped by 4 bases and J by 7 bases, with 17 bases between them. CDR3 length: 15 residues. CDR1 is MNHNY, CDR2 SVGAGI, per germline (reference sequence).

The rearrangement uses TRBV5-1 and TRBJ2-7, with 11 bases fitting TRBD1. The germline CDR1 and CDR2 sequences are SGHRS and YFSETQ. The CDR3 has 14 residues. V shed 0 bases, J shed 6 bases, and the junction held 2 bases outside the gene matches. CDR3 loop: CASSLGTGGFEQYF. The CDR3, as DNA: TGCGCCAGCAGCTTGGGGACAGGGGGCTTCGAGCAGTACTTC.

The chain employs TRBV30 and TRBJ2-3, with TRBD2 identical over 11 bases. Trimming at V came to 5 bases and at J to 1 base, leaving 8 bases not matched to a gene. CDR1 is GTSNPN, CDR2 SVGIG, per germline (reference sequence). The CDR3 contains 16 residues. The DNA of the CDR3 is TGTGCCTGGGGTAGCGGGAGGGCCTTTGGCACAGATACGCAGTATTTT. Translated, it gives CAWGSGRAFGTDTQYF.

The chain is built from TRBV5-1 and TRBJ2-7; 9 bases align to TRBD2. Per germline, CDR1 SGHRS and CDR2 YFSETQ. The CDR3 runs to 16 residues. The V gene end was trimmed by 3 bases and the J gene end by 5 bases; junction bases not matched to a gene: 12. CDR3 sequence: CASSSLSGGRADEQYF. CDR3 sequence (DNA): TGCGCCAGCAGCTCTCTCTCGGGCGGGAGGGCCGACGAGCAGTACTTC.

The genes are TRBV6-5 and TRBJ2-1; 7 positions agree with TRBD1. This CDR3 contains 14 residues. The V segment lost 7 bases and the J segment 7 bases; nucleotides outside the gene matches: 10. CDR1 is MNHEY and CDR2 is SVGAGI in the germline V gene. This CDR3 is CASNDLNRGNEQFF. The CDR3 DNA reads TGTGCCAGCAACGATCTAAACAGGGGTAATGAGCAGTTCTTC.

To note about this clone: The same CDR3 arises from other DNA sequences in this sample as well. The V call is TRBV7-9, the J call TRBJ1-5, with 10 bases that match TRBD1. With 5 bases clipped from V and 5 bases from J, the junction kept 3 bases outside the gene matches. Germline CDR1 reads SEHNR; CDR2 reads FQNEAQ (reference sequence). This CDR3 spans 14 amino acids. CDR3 sequence (DNA): TGTGCCAGCAGCCCAGGGACAGGGGATCAGCCCCAGCATTTT. Translating gives CASSPGTGDQPQHF.

This clone was counted between two and nine times. This sequence joins TRBV6-5 and TRBJ2-7, with 7 bases lining up with TRBD2. The junction had 1 base not matched to a gene; V was cut back by 2 bases and J by 0 bases. Germline V gene data show CDR1 as MNHEY and CDR2 as SVGAGI. The CDR3 sequence is 14 residues long. The CDR3 sequence is CASSYGTTSYEQYF. The CDR3 DNA reads as TGTGCCAGCAGTTACGGGACTACCTCCTACGAGCAGTACTTC.

To note about this clone: At one end, the junction sequence differs from germline, possibly due to a read error. The chain employs TRBV7-3 and TRBJ1-1; TRBD1 agrees at 8 bases. Germline CDR1 and CDR2: SGHTA and FQGTGA. The CDR3 spans 14 residues. CDR3 protein: CASSITGGDTEAFF. The CDR3, as DNA: TGTGCCAGCAGCATAACAGGGGGTGACACTGAAGCTTTCTTT.

This clone came up a few times. The chain links TRBV9 to TRBJ2-3; D perhaps matches TRBD2 (6 bases). Germline V lookup: CDR1 SGDLS, CDR2 YYNGEE. The CDR3 has 19 residues. Trimming took 6 bases from V and 0 from J, leaving 26 bases between them. The CDR3 region has the DNA TGTGCCAGCACCTTGGGGGGAAACGCAATTTTGGCTAGCACAGATACGCAGTATTTT. It specifies CASTLGGNAILASTDTQYF.

V usage is TRBV5-1 and J usage is TRBJ1-1; no clear D. The V and J ends lost 4 bases and 5 bases respectively, with 15 bases between them. The CDR3 is 14 residues long. Germline CDR1 and CDR2: SGHRS and YFSETQ. CDR3 loop: CASSPERVGTEAFF. In nucleotides, the CDR3 is TGCGCCAGCAGCCCCGAGAGGGTAGGGACTGAAGCTTTCTTT.

The gene calls are TRBV30 and TRBJ2-2; 13 positions agree with TRBD2. Per the germline V gene, CDR1 is GTSNPN and CDR2 is SVGIG (reference sequence). V was pared by 5 bases and J by 5 bases, with 2 bases of the junction left unmatched. The CDR3 covers 14 residues. For the CDR3, the DNA is TGTGCCTGGGTACTAGCGGGAGGGACCGGGGAGCTGTTTTTT. This encodes CAWVLAGGTGELFF.

CDR3 sequence: CAWSALRTNNEQFF. As DNA, the CDR3 is TGTGCCTGGAGTGCCCTTCGTACAAACAATGAGCAGTTCTTC. This chain uses TRBV30 with TRBJ2-1; D is unclear. CDR1 and CDR2 (germline): GTSNPN, SVGIG (reference sequence). With 1 base removed from V and 5 bases from J, the gap between germline ends came to 12 bases. This CDR3 contains 14 residues.

The CDR3 spells CATSRVSGRASETQYF. CDR3 DNA sequence: TGTGCCACCAGCAGAGTTAGCGGGAGGGCCTCAGAGACCCAGTACTTC. J is TRBJ2-5 and V is TRBV15; 11 nucleotides line up with TRBD2. The CDR3 contains 16 residues. V gave up 1 base and J gave up 4 bases; unmatched junction bases: 5. The germline V gene has CDR1 LNHNV and CDR2 YYDKDF (reference sequence).

The V call is TRBV30, the J call TRBJ2-3; perhaps TRBD2 as D (5 bases). Per the germline V gene, CDR1 is GTSNPN and CDR2 is SVGIG (reference sequence). V lost 4 bases, J lost 2 bases, and 13 bases lay in between. This CDR3 spans 14 amino acids. The CDR3 spells CAWTGAGLTDTQYF. Written as DNA, the CDR3 is TGTGCCTGGACGGGTGCGGGCCTCACAGATACGCAGTATTTT.

The chain recombines TRBV28 with TRBJ1-5; 8 bases match TRBD1. The V and J ends lost 7 bases and 0 bases, in that order; junction bases with no gene match: 11. Looked up from germline, CDR1 is MDHEN and CDR2 is SYDVKM. This CDR3 spans 17 amino acids. The CDR3 nucleotides are TGTGCCAGCACCGACGGGACAGGAATATATAGCAATCAGCCCCAGCATTTT. It encodes CASTDGTGIYSNQPQHF.

The V gene is TRBV28, the J gene TRBJ2-5; TRBD2 agrees at 9 bases. The V gene end was trimmed by 4 bases and the J gene end by 3 bases; junction bases not matched to a gene: 9. Germline V gives CDR1 MDHEN, CDR2 SYDVKM. This CDR3 is built from 16 residues. The CDR3, as DNA: TGTGCCAGCAGTTCGTTAATAGCGGGAGTTGAAGAGACCCAGTACTTC. Protein product: CASSSLIAGVEETQYF.

The chain combines TRBV27 with TRBJ2-3; TRBD2 is a possible D gene (5 bases). Germline V lookup: CDR1 MNHEY, CDR2 SMNVEV (reference sequence). V shed 6 bases and J shed 2 bases, with 18 bases lying between them. This CDR3 spans 16 amino acids. The CDR3: CASSPSRGQDTDTQYF. The CDR3 bases are TGTGCCAGCAGCCCCTCCCGAGGGCAAGACACAGATACGCAGTATTTT.

The DNA of the CDR3 is TGTGCCAGCAGCCAAGATCCCCTCTCTGGGGCCAACGTCCTGACTTTC. This encodes CASSQDPLSGANVLTF. The chain couples TRBV4-2 to TRBJ2-6; D is ambiguous. CDR3 length: 16 residues. V lost 0 bases and J 0 bases, leaving 6 bases between the germline ends. Per the germline V gene, CDR1 is LGHNA and CDR2 is YNFKEQ.

This clone was seen a handful of times. Other DNA sequences of this sample code for an identical CDR3. The rearrangement uses TRBV7-9 and TRBJ2-6; tentative D call: TRBD2 (5 bases). The CDR3 extends over 15 amino acids. CDR1 is SEHNR, CDR2 FQNEAQ, per germline (reference sequence). Trimming pared 2 bases from V and 2 bases from J, leaving 7 bases between. CDR3: CASSLSGAGANVLTF. The CDR3 DNA reads TGTGCCAGCAGCTTATCCGGGGCTGGGGCCAACGTCCTGACTTTC.

The chain carries TRBV30 and TRBJ1-4, with D perhaps TRBD1 (5 bases). The CDR3 extends over 12 amino acids. Trimming shortened V by 5 bases and J by 8 bases, and 12 bases separated the two germline ends. Germline assignment: CDR1 GTSNPN and CDR2 SVGIG (reference sequence). CDR3 nucleotides: TGTGCCTGGGGGGCATTGGGAGAAAAACTGTTTTTT. Encoded protein: CAWGALGEKLFF. Variable domain in full (rest from reference TRBV30 and TRBJ1-4): SQTIHQWPATLVQPVGSPLSLECTVEGTSNPNLYWYRQAAGRGLQLLFYSVGIGQISSEVPQNLSASRPQDRQFILSSKKLLLSDSGFYLCAWGALGEKLFFGSGTQLSVL.

V is TRBV25-1 and J is TRBJ2-1; D remains unclear. This CDR3 is 13 amino acids long. Trimming removed 6 bases from V and 4 bases from J, with 10 bases in between. The germline CDR1 and CDR2 sequences are MGHDK and SYGVNS. CDR3 sequence: CASRYDSYNEQFF. The DNA of the CDR3 is TGTGCCAGCAGATACGACTCGTACAATGAGCAGTTCTTC.

The chain couples TRBV4-1 to TRBJ1-5, with D perhaps TRBD1 (6 bases). The CDR3 extends over 15 amino acids. Germline V gene data show CDR1 as MGHRA and CDR2 as YSYEKL. V was shortened by 0 bases and J by 6 bases, with 12 bases between the two germline ends. The CDR3 DNA sequence: TGCGCCAGCAGCCAAGATGGGCAGGGGAGTCAGCCCCAGCATTTT. Translating gives CASSQDGQGSQPQHF.

This sequence joins TRBV5-4 and TRBJ2-6; 7 nucleotides agree with TRBD2. CDR3 length: 17 amino acids. Germline CDR1 SGHNT, CDR2 YYREEE (reference sequence). With 6 bases clipped from V and 0 bases from J, the junction kept 9 bases outside the gene matches. CDR3 in amino acids: CASTSKRDHSGANVLTF. The CDR3 DNA sequence: TGTGCCAGCACCAGTAAGCGGGACCACTCTGGGGCCAACGTCCTGACTTTC.

The genes are TRBV2 and TRBJ2-7; D may be TRBD2 (5 bases). This CDR3 contains 15 residues. V dropped 2 bases and J dropped 5 bases, with 16 bases sitting between them. Germline V lookup: CDR1 SNHLY, CDR2 FYNNEI. The CDR3 here is CASSEWVTSGHEQYF. The CDR3 coding sequence is TGTGCCAGCAGTGAATGGGTCACCAGCGGCCACGAGCAGTACTTC.

The gene calls are TRBV5-1 and TRBJ2-5; 11 nucleotides match TRBD1. After removal of 4 bases from V and 5 bases from J, the junction contained 7 bases not matched to a gene. Germline assignment: CDR1 SGHRS and CDR2 YFSETQ. The CDR3 has 15 amino acids. The CDR3 sequence: CASSRPGQGGETQYF. The CDR3 nucleotides are TGCGCCAGCAGCCGTCCGGGACAGGGGGGTGAGACCCAGTACTTC.

The genes are TRBV23-1 and TRBJ2-1, with 10 positions matching TRBD2. TRBV23-1 is an ORF, and what it does is uncertain. The CDR3 sequence is 16 residues long. V lost 6 bases and J lost 6; bases outside the gene matches: 11. CDR3 protein: CASRPALAGEFNEQFF. The CDR3 DNA reads as TGCGCCAGCAGGCCCGCCCTAGCGGGAGAGTTCAATGAGCAGTTCTTC.

This clone was counted a few times. The rearrangement joins TRBV7-2 to TRBJ1-2; 7 nucleotides agree with TRBD1. This CDR3 region has 13 residues. CDR1 and CDR2 (germline): SGHTA, FQGNSA. The V and J ends lost 6 bases and 4 bases, in that order; junction bases with no gene match: 5. CDR3 sequence reads: CASSRQGGYGYTF. In nucleotides, the CDR3 is TGTGCCAGCAGTAGACAGGGAGGCTATGGCTACACCTTC.

J is TRBJ1-5 and V is TRBV30, with D possibly being TRBD1 (6 bases). Trimming shortened V by 1 base and J by 7 bases, and 11 bases separated the two germline ends. The CDR3 contains 13 residues. The V gene's germline CDR1 is GTSNPN and CDR2 SVGIG (reference sequence). CDR3 amino acids: CAWSEYRDQPQHF. The CDR3 coding sequence is TGTGCCTGGAGTGAATACAGGGACCAGCCCCAGCATTTT. Supplemented by reference TRBV30 and TRBJ1-5, the full variable domain reads SQTIHQWPATLVQPVGSPLSLECTVEGTSNPNLYWYRQAAGRGLQLLFYSVGIGQISSEVPQNLSASRPQDRQFILSSKKLLLSDSGFYLCAWSEYRDQPQHFGDGTRLSIL.

V is TRBV6-5 and J is TRBJ2-7; D possibly corresponds to TRBD1 (6 bases). The germline gives CDR1 MNHEY, CDR2 SVGAGI. Trimming took 5 bases from V and 11 from J, leaving 22 bases between them. The CDR3 extends over 14 amino acids. The CDR3 region is CASSPRSRGISEYF. The DNA of the CDR3 is TGTGCCAGCAGTCCCCGGTCCAGGGGAATATCGGAGTACTTC.

This clone was seen a few times. The rearrangement links TRBV30 to TRBJ1-1; D is unresolved. V was trimmed by 7 bases and J by 5 bases, leaving 20 bases between them. CDR1 is GTSNPN, CDR2 SVGIG, per germline (reference sequence). The CDR3 runs to 14 residues. CDR3 coding DNA: TGTGCCTTCGGTGGAGAAATTTTTATTACTGAAGCTTTCTTT. This sequence encodes CAFGGEIFITEAFF.

The chain employs TRBV4-1 and TRBJ2-1, with a tentative D call TRBD2 (5 bases). The CDR3 totals 17 residues. V lost 0 bases to trimming and J lost 1 base, with 13 bases between them. CDR1 MGHRA and CDR2 YSYEKL come from the germline V gene. The CDR3, as DNA: TGCGCCAGCAGCCAAGATCATCGGGGAAGGTCCTACAATGAGCAGTTCTTC. It translates to CASSQDHRGRSYNEQFF.